This T cell receptor beta chain emerged from a study of blood T cell repertoires in COVID-19. Study-wide context: There were acute and convalescent COVID-19 samples, and they came from the United States, Italy and Spain. Sources were T cells, B-cell-depleted T cells, or PBMCs; the material itself was cDNA or gDNA.

Per the original methods: From reference gene primer amplification, estimates of nucleated cell counts were derived. Method: immunoSEQ multiplex PCR; TCRdb's copy keeps in-frame clones and lacks some. That table supplies the V and J calls and clone size; D and trimming were determined from the DNA. The sample carries about 150,000 clones, around 81% recorded once. Material for sequencing was peripheral blood. The receptor comes from a human donor with acute or convalescent COVID-19. The donor label of this sample is uncertain.

CDR3 sequence: CASSLSDNTEAFF. Written as DNA, the CDR3 is TGTGCCAGCAGCTTATCAGATAACACTGAAGCTTTCTTT. The chain combines TRBV5-4 with TRBJ1-1; D not resolved. The V gene's germline CDR1 is SGHNT and CDR2 YYREEE (reference sequence). V lost 2 bases, J lost 2 bases, and 7 bases lay in between. CDR3 length equals 13 residues.